Following are 19 T cell receptor beta chains from one sample sequenced in a study of T cell responses to AZD1222 COVID-19 vaccine. Assay used: immunoSEQ multiplex PCR; TCRdb lists only in-frame clones, some missing. Altogether some 36,000 clones are present, 85% to 90% being singletons, with the ten largest covering approximately 7%. The starting material was peripheral blood, obtained on day 0 of AZD1222 vaccination. The receptors shown here come from an adult in good health.

The chain carries TRBV9 and TRBJ2-7; TRBD1 agrees at 8 bases. Germline loops: CDR1 SGDLS, CDR2 YYNGEE. The CDR3 extends over 15 amino acids. V lost 4 bases to trimming and J lost 0 bases; unmatched junction nucleotides: 6. The CDR3 reads CASSLRTGSSYEQYF. The CDR3 nucleotides are TGTGCCAGCAGCCTACGGACAGGGAGCTCCTACGAGCAGTACTTC.

The chain carries TRBV9 and TRBJ1-6; D uncertain. V dropped 0 bases and J dropped 9 bases, with 10 bases sitting between them. The germline CDR1 and CDR2 sequences are SGDLS and YYNGEE. The length of the CDR3 is 14 residues. This CDR3 reads CASSVESEGSPLHF. As DNA, the CDR3 is TGTGCCAGCAGCGTAGAAAGTGAGGGTTCACCCCTCCACTTT. The variable domain in full, with the rest retrieved from reference TRBV9 and TRBJ1-6, is DSGVTQTPKHLITATGQRVTLRCSPRSGDLSVYWYQQSLDQGLQFLIQYYNGEERAKGNILERFSAQQFPDLHSELNLSSLELGDSALYFCASSVESEGSPLHFGNGTRLTVT.

This sequence joins TRBV5-1 and TRBJ2-5; the D call may be TRBD1 or TRBD2 (6 bases each). The CDR3 spans 15 residues. V was trimmed by 1 base and J by 2 bases, leaving 12 bases between them. Germline CDR1 SGHRS, CDR2 YFSETQ. The chain's CDR3 is CASSLRLGGQETQYF. CDR3 nucleotides: TGCGCCAGCAGCTTGCGGTTAGGGGGGCAAGAGACCCAGTACTTC. The full variable domain, in which reference TRBV5-1 and TRBJ2-5 provide the parts outside the CDR3, is KAGVTQTPRYLIKTRGQQVTLSCSPISGHRSVSWYQQTPGQGLQFLFEYFSETQRNKGNFPGRFSGRQFSNSRSEMNVSTLELGDSALYLCASSLRLGGQETQYFGPGTRLLVL.

There are a few counts of this clone. J is TRBJ2-5 and V is TRBV27; D is possibly TRBD1 (7 bases). Germline V gives CDR1 MNHEY, CDR2 SMNVEV (reference sequence). The CDR3 is 15 residues long. Between the trimmed V and J ends, which lost 4 bases and 3 bases, there was a span of 15 bases. The CDR3 sequence: CASSSRGTEKETQYF. DNA for the CDR3: TGTGCCAGCAGTTCCCGCGGGACAGAAAAAGAGACCCAGTACTTC.

This chain connects TRBV10-3 to TRBJ1-5; D is perhaps TRBD1 (5 bases). CDR1 and CDR2 from the germline V gene are ENHRY and SYGVKD. The V gene lost 2 bases and the J gene lost 5 bases, with 10 bases spanning the gap. The CDR3 runs to 14 residues. Here the CDR3 reads CAISESGGDQPQHF. The CDR3 coding sequence is TGTGCCATCAGTGAGAGTGGAGGGGATCAGCCCCAGCATTTT.

The rearrangement uses TRBV7-9 and TRBJ2-7, with D hard to call. Germline V lookup: CDR1 SEHNR, CDR2 FQNEAQ (reference sequence). The V end was cut by 5 bases, the J end by 2 bases, with 7 bases between. CDR3 length: 12 residues. CDR3: CASSPTTYEQYF. The CDR3 region has the DNA TGTGCCAGCAGCCCCACTACCTACGAGCAGTACTTC.

The chain links TRBV10-2 to TRBJ2-5, with D unresolved. CDR1 and CDR2 (germline): WSHSY, SAAADI. This CDR3 contains 15 residues. V was trimmed by 3 bases and J by 7 bases, leaving 18 bases between them. CDR3 amino acids: CASSDNLPPLGTQYF. For the CDR3, the DNA is TGCGCCAGCAGTGACAACCTCCCCCCCTTGGGGACCCAGTACTTC.

The chain uses TRBV14 and TRBJ2-3, with D perhaps matching TRBD2 (6 bases). The germline V gene has CDR1 SGHDN and CDR2 FVKESK. V lost 4 bases, J lost 4 bases, and 21 bases lay in between. This CDR3 is 17 amino acids long. CDR3 sequence (DNA): TGTGCCAGCAGCCGCTCCGGGACTTTGCGGGATCCAGATACGCAGTATTTT. This gives the protein CASSRSGTLRDPDTQYF.

This clone occurred once. The chain is built from TRBV11-2 and TRBJ1-6; D unresolved. The V gene lost 4 bases and the J gene lost 13 bases, with 14 bases spanning the gap. This CDR3 spans 13 amino acids. CDR1 SGHAT and CDR2 FQNNGV come from the germline V gene. The CDR3 sequence is CASSSGPIWPLHF. The CDR3 DNA reads TGTGCCAGCAGCTCCGGACCAATATGGCCCCTCCACTTT.

The rearrangement joins TRBV6-5 to TRBJ2-1, with 12 bases matching TRBD2. This CDR3 is built from 14 residues. Germline assignment: CDR1 MNHEY and CDR2 SVGAGI. V lost 6 bases and J lost 10; bases outside the gene matches: 7. In nucleotides, the CDR3 is TGTGCCAGCAGGTCTAGCGGGAGGGCCTGGGAGCAGTTCTTC. This encodes CASRSSGRAWEQFF.

The V and J genes are TRBV6-5 and TRBJ1-1, with D perhaps TRBD1 (5 bases). CDR3 size: 14 residues. The germline V and J ends were trimmed by 2 bases and 1 base, with 8 bases remaining between them. Per the germline V gene, CDR1 is MNHEY and CDR2 is SVGAGI. The CDR3 is CASSYAGSNTEAFF. CDR3 DNA: TGTGCCAGCAGTTACGCAGGGTCGAACACTGAAGCTTTCTTT.

V usage is TRBV9 and J usage is TRBJ2-3; D is unresolved. CDR3 length equals 12 residues. Germline loops: CDR1 SGDLS, CDR2 YYNGEE. V lost 3 bases and J 8 bases, leaving 10 bases between the germline ends. The CDR3 DNA reads as TGTGCCAGCAGCGATGATACGGGTACGCAGTATTTT. As protein: CASSDDTGTQYF.

CDR3 nucleotide sequence: TGTGCCAGCAGCAAGGGGACCGCGATCTACGAGCAGTACTTC. Amino acids: CASSKGTAIYEQYF. This rearrangement joins TRBV6-2 or TRBV6-3 to TRBJ2-7; D may match TRBD1 or TRBD2 (5 bases each). The V and J ends lost 6 bases and 3 bases respectively, with 15 bases between them. CDR3 length: 14 amino acids. Germline V gene lookup returns CDR1 MNHEY and CDR2 SVGEGT.

CDR3 loop: CASSQQAWETQYF. As DNA, the CDR3 is TGCGCCAGCAGTCAACAGGCGTGGGAGACCCAGTACTTC. The gene calls are TRBV10-1 and TRBJ2-5, with D perhaps TRBD1 (5 bases). Trimming left V 5 bases short and J 5 bases short, with 12 bases between. There are 13 residues in the CDR3. Germline CDR1 is WNHNN and CDR2 is SYGVQD (reference sequence).

The chain is built from TRBV6-1 and TRBJ2-3; 10 bases line up with TRBD1. The CDR3 consists of 19 residues. From germline, CDR1 is MNHNS and CDR2 SASEGT. The V gene end was trimmed by 3 bases and the J gene end by 7 bases; junction bases not matched to a gene: 19. The CDR3 nucleotides are TGTGCCAGCAGTGAGGAGACAGGGGGCGTTATGAGGGGGAGAAATACGCAGTATTTT. It specifies CASSEETGGVMRGRNTQYF.

There are a few counts of this clone. The rearrangement uses TRBV28 and TRBJ1-2, with unresolved D. V lost 5 bases and J lost 2, with 15 bases in between. Per the germline V gene, CDR1 is MDHEN and CDR2 is SYDVKM. CDR3 size: 15 residues. The CDR3 protein is CASSGNGPGNYGYTF. The CDR3 DNA reads as TGTGCCAGCAGTGGGAATGGGCCCGGGAACTATGGCTACACCTTC.

The chain links TRBV28 to TRBJ2-6; D is uncertain. V was cut by 6 bases and J by 0 bases, with 12 bases left in between. The length of the CDR3 is 16 residues. The germline V gene encodes CDR1 MDHEN and CDR2 SYDVKM. CDR3 residues: CASSPAPSSGANVLTF. For the CDR3, the DNA is TGTGCCAGCAGCCCCGCCCCGAGCTCTGGGGCCAACGTCCTGACTTTC.

This sequence joins TRBV4-1 and TRBJ1-4; 7 bases align to TRBD1. Germline CDR1 and CDR2: MGHRA and YSYEKL. V shed 5 bases, J shed 4 bases, and the junction held 10 bases outside the gene matches. This CDR3 contains 16 residues. In nucleotides, the CDR3 is TGCGCCAGCAGCGATAGAGTCACAGGGGTTAATGAAAAACTGTTTTTT. This codes for CASSDRVTGVNEKLFF.

This clone has a single count. This sequence joins TRBV5-4 and TRBJ1-4, with D perhaps matching TRBD1 (5 bases). V dropped 3 bases and J dropped 5 bases, with 17 bases sitting between them. The CDR3 has 16 residues. Germline values: CDR1 SGHNT, CDR2 YYREEE (reference sequence). CDR3 region: CASSSTNRGLNEKLFF. CDR3 in DNA: TGTGCCAGCAGCTCAACAAACCGGGGGTTAAATGAAAAACTGTTTTTT.